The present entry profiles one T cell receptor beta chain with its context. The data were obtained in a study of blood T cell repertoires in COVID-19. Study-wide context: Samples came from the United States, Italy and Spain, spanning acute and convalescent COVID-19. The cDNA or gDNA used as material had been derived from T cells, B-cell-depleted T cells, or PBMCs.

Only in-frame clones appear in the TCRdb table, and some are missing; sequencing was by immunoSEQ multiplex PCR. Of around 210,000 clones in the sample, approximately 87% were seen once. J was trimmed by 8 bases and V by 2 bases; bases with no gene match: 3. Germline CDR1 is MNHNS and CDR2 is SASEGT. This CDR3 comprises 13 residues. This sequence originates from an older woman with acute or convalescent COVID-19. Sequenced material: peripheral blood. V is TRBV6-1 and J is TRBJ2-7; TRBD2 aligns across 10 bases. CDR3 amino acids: CASSESGRGQQYF. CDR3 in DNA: TGTGCCAGCAGTGAAAGCGGGAGGGGCCAGCAGTACTTC.